This T cell receptor beta chain was found in a study of OX40 agonist ivuxolimab in advanced cancers. For the study at large: Patients enrolled in dose escalation were diagnosed with hepatocellular carcinoma, melanoma, renal cell or head and neck cancer. It was permissible to have had prior anti-PD-1, anti-PD-L1 or anti-CTLA-4 therapy, and less than 45% had some.

Worth noting for this clone: Its specificity is not known.

Regarding the study as a whole: At 0.1 to 3.0 mg/kg, clonal expansion of CD4+ and CD8+ blood T cells had occurred by week 6.

V was shortened by 4 bases and J by 2 bases, with 12 bases between the two germline ends. The CDR3 has 15 amino acids. The germline gives CDR1 SGHRS, CDR2 YFSETQ. Profiling relied on immunoSEQ multiplex PCR, and the TCRdb table lists in-frame clones only, not all of them. Of about 50,000 clones listed, roughly 77% were seen once; the top ten hold more than 0.9%. Here the sequenced sample was CD4+ or CD8+ T cells sorted from blood, taken in a trial of the OX40 agonist ivuxolimab. The genes are TRBV5-1 and TRBJ1-4; possible D gene TRBD1, 5 bases. This clonotype was sampled from an adult with an advanced solid tumor such as melanoma, head and neck, liver or kidney cancer. The CDR3 region has the DNA TGCGCCAGCAGCGCACAGGCTACTACTAATGAAAAACTGTTTTTT. It specifies CASSAQATTNEKLFF.